Listed below are T cell receptor beta chains from one sample, sequenced in a study of blood T cell repertoires in COVID-19. Sequencing was performed with immunoSEQ multiplex PCR; in TCRdb, only in-frame clones are kept and a portion is missing. The data show approximately 400,000 clones, approximately 90% seen once. Sequenced: PBMCs or T cells enriched from blood (not recorded which). These TCRs come from a woman between 18 and 30 years old who had recovered from COVID-19. CDR3s include the opening cysteine and the closing phenylalanine or tryptophan. Only some rows state a clone size, as once, few, many or a class for expanded clones.

j_call v_call clone_size cdr3_aa
TRBJ1-3 TRBV5-1 once CASSLNLPGVGGNTIYF
TRBJ2-2 TRBV27 . CASSPPGTGELFF
TRBJ1-1 TRBV28 . CASRLAQNTEAFF
TRBJ2-3 TRBV5-1 . CASSGYSSGDSDTQYF
TRBJ2-1 TRBV2 . CASTGTGRNEQFF
TRBJ1-2 TRBV7-6 . CASAGQGTANYGYTF
TRBJ1-1 TRBV2 . CASSDVAGGGGKAFF
TRBJ1-2 TRBV20-1 . CSARGANGYTF
TRBJ2-7 TRBV7-6 . CASSPSGGIPYEQYF
TRBJ1-5 TRBV9 . CASSSRGNNQPQHF
TRBJ2-7 TRBV11-2 . CASSFGTGPYEQYF
TRBJ1-5 TRBV4-1 few CASSQGDGQGRPQHF
TRBJ1-2 TRBV9 . CASGQPNYGYTF
TRBJ1-2 TRBV9 . CASSEGGTF
TRBJ1-5 TRBV19 . CASSKGTGNQPQHF
TRBJ1-5 TRBV29-1 . CSVETDGTGGQPQHF
TRBJ2-2 TRBV19 . CASSIGQGIGELFF